This passage covers 18 T cell receptor beta chains from one sample sequenced in a study of T cell responses to AZD1222 COVID-19 vaccine. Some clones are missing from TCRdb's copy, which holds only in-frame ones; the method was immunoSEQ multiplex PCR. Altogether some 190,000 clones are present, roughly nine tenths being singletons, with the ten largest covering 6.9%. The starting material was peripheral blood, obtained on day 0 of AZD1222 vaccination. The receptor set was obtained from an adult in good health.

The rearrangement links TRBV9 to TRBJ2-1, with TRBD1 matching over 9 bases. With V trimmed by 3 bases and J by 6 bases, 22 bases remained unmatched. The CDR3 is 20 amino acids. Germline V lookup: CDR1 SGDLS, CDR2 YYNGEE. The CDR3 region has the DNA TGTGCCAGCAGCGGCGGAAAGGACAGGGGCCCGTTCTACTTATCCAATGAGCAGTTCTTC. Translating it yields CASSGGKDRGPFYLSNEQFF. The variable domain in full, completed from reference TRBV9 and TRBJ2-1, reads DSGVTQTPKHLITATGQRVTLRCSPRSGDLSVYWYQQSLDQGLQFLIQYYNGEERAKGNILERFSAQQFPDLHSELNLSSLELGDSALYFCASSGGKDRGPFYLSNEQFFGPGTRLTVL.

The chain couples TRBV15 to TRBJ2-2; D unclear. Germline V gene lookup returns CDR1 LNHNV and CDR2 YYDKDF (reference sequence). V was shortened by 8 bases and J by 1 base, with 11 bases between the two germline ends. The length of the CDR3 is 14 residues. The CDR3 nucleotides read TGTGCCACCTCGGGCCGGTGGAACACCGGGGAGCTGTTTTTT. Translating gives CATSGRWNTGELFF.

V gene TRBV7-2 combines with J gene TRBJ1-1; D is undetermined. Germline values: CDR1 SGHTA, CDR2 FQGNSA. The CDR3 has 14 residues. The V gene lost 2 bases and the J gene lost 1 base, with 8 bases spanning the gap. The CDR3 loop is CASSLQRTNTEAFF. The DNA for the CDR3 is TGTGCCAGCAGCTTACAACGGACGAACACTGAAGCTTTCTTT. The variable domain in full, completed from reference TRBV7-2 and TRBJ1-1, reads GAGVSQSPSNKVTEKGKDVELRCDPISGHTALYWYRQSLGQGLEFLIYFQGNSAPDKSGLPSDRFSAERTGGSVSTLTIQRTQQEDSAVYLCASSLQRTNTEAFFGQGTRLTVV.

This chain joins TRBV11-3 and TRBJ2-1; maybe TRBD1 (5 bases). Per germline, CDR1 SGHNT and CDR2 YENEEA. V lost 3 bases and J lost 4, with 13 bases in between. The CDR3 runs 15 residues. In DNA, the CDR3 is TGTGCCAGCAGCTTCAGAACAGGTCCATACAATGAGCAGTTCTTC. Translated: CASSFRTGPYNEQFF.

The chain recombines TRBV9 with TRBJ1-2; 9 nucleotides match TRBD1. V lost 3 bases and J lost 4; bases outside the gene matches: 16. Germline V CDR1 and CDR2: SGDLS, YYNGEE. The CDR3 totals 18 residues. The CDR3 DNA follows: TGTGCCAGCAGCGCCAGATGGGGGACAGGGCAGTCATCCTATGGCTACACCTTC. Translation gives CASSARWGTGQSSYGYTF.

The chain joins TRBV7-3 to TRBJ2-1; 7 nucleotides match TRBD1. The CDR3 has 14 residues. The V and J ends lost 4 bases and 8 bases, in that order; junction bases with no gene match: 8. Germline-derived CDR1 and CDR2 are SGHTA and FQGTGA. The CDR3 region has the DNA TGTGCCAGCAGCTCCGGGACAGTCGGCGATGAGCAGTTCTTC. It is translated as CASSSGTVGDEQFF.

The chain is built from TRBV18 and TRBJ2-5; 8 positions agree with TRBD1. V was clipped by 4 bases and J by 2 bases; unmatched bases: 21. The CDR3 consists of 20 residues. Per germline, CDR1 KGHSH and CDR2 LQKENI. CDR3 sequence: CASSLHWTGYNKVIQETQYF. The CDR3 DNA reads TGTGCCAGCTCACTCCACTGGACAGGGTATAACAAAGTGATACAAGAGACCCAGTACTTC. The full variable domain, its missing parts supplied by reference TRBV18 and TRBJ2-5, is NAGVMQNPRHLVRRRGQEARLRCSPMKGHSHVYWYRQLPEEGLKFMVYLQKENIIDESGMPKERFSAEFPKEGPSILRIQQVVRGDSAAYFCASSLHWTGYNKVIQETQYFGPGTRLLVL.

The J gene is TRBJ2-2, the V gene TRBV27; D is undetermined. The ends were cut back, 4 bases at V and 4 bases at J, with 4 bases in the middle. The length of the CDR3 is 12 residues. The germline CDR1 and CDR2 sequences are MNHEY and SMNVEV (reference sequence). In DNA, the CDR3 is TGTGCCAGCAGTTACGCCACCGGGGAGCTGTTTTTT. Translation: CASSYATGELFF.

This clone turned up a few times. The same CDR3 arises from other DNA sequences in this sample as well. The chain joins TRBV6-5 to TRBJ1-1, with no clear D. Trimming pared 0 bases from V and 1 base from J, leaving 0 bases between. The CDR3 extends over 12 amino acids. Germline CDR1 is MNHEY and CDR2 is SVGAGI. CDR3 residues: CASSYSNTEAFF. The CDR3 nucleotides read TGTGCCAGCAGTTACTCGAACACTGAAGCTTTCTTT.

The V and J genes are TRBV19 and TRBJ2-2; no definite D call. Looked up from germline, CDR1 is LNHDA and CDR2 is SQIVND (reference sequence). The CDR3 loop spans 14 amino acids. V was shortened by 3 bases and J by 7 bases, with 12 bases between the two germline ends. The DNA for the CDR3 is TGTGCCAGTAGTATTTTCGGTTCCGGCGGGGAGCTGTTTTTT. Translated: CASSIFGSGGELFF.

The chain recombines TRBV6-5 with TRBJ1-2, with 8 bases identical to TRBD1. The germline V gene has CDR1 MNHEY and CDR2 SVGAGI. V lost 4 bases to trimming and J lost 8 bases; unmatched junction nucleotides: 12. The CDR3 extends over 15 amino acids. CDR3 sequence (DNA): TGTGCCAGCAGTTTCGGCGGACAGGGCTGGGGAGGCTACACCTTC. Its translation: CASSFGGQGWGGYTF.

The chain uses TRBV10-3 and TRBJ1-1, with D maybe TRBD1 (5 bases). V was trimmed by 0 bases and J by 4 bases, leaving 6 bases between them. From germline, CDR1 is ENHRY and CDR2 SYGVKD. The CDR3 runs 13 residues. CDR3 sequence: CAISESGATEAFF. The CDR3 coding sequence is TGTGCCATCAGTGAGTCAGGGGCCACTGAAGCTTTCTTT.

This chain connects TRBV29-1 to TRBJ1-1; possible D gene TRBD1, 6 bases. The V gene's germline CDR1 is SQVTM and CDR2 ANQGSEA. Trimming took off 0 bases at V and 0 bases at J, with 8 bases between the two ends. This CDR3 has 14 residues. CDR3 amino acids: CSVEDTGMNTEAFF. CDR3 sequence (DNA): TGCAGCGTTGAAGACACAGGGATGAACACTGAAGCTTTCTTT.

This chain connects TRBV12-3 or TRBV12-4 to TRBJ1-6; D remains unclear. Trimming shortened V by 2 bases and J by 8 bases, and 7 bases separated the two germline ends. The CDR3 has 13 amino acids. CDR3 coding DNA: TGTGCCAGCAGTTTATTAGAAGATTCACCCCTCCACTTT. Translated: CASSLLEDSPLHF.

The V and J genes are TRBV6-5 and TRBJ1-2; 8 positions agree with TRBD1. This CDR3 is built from 14 residues. J lost 2 bases, V lost 6 bases, and 5 bases had no gene match. Germline loops: CDR1 MNHEY, CDR2 SVGAGI. CDR3 amino acids: CASSQTGGNYGYTF. The CDR3 DNA sequence: TGTGCCAGCAGCCAAACAGGGGGAAACTATGGCTACACCTTC.

The rearrangement links TRBV11-1 to TRBJ2-1; tentatively, D is TRBD2 (6 bases). The CDR3 contains 15 residues. V lost 2 bases to trimming and J lost 4 bases, with 12 bases between them. Germline CDR1 and CDR2: SGHAT and FQDESV (reference sequence). The CDR3 sequence: CASSLRPGLYNEQFF. DNA for the CDR3: TGTGCCAGCAGCTTACGCCCGGGACTGTACAATGAGCAGTTCTTC.

CDR3 region: CASSIGRDRSYNEQFF. CDR3 bases: TGTGCCAGTAGTATAGGAAGGGACCGGTCCTACAATGAGCAGTTCTTC. This chain links TRBV19 with TRBJ2-1, with D perhaps assigned TRBD1 or TRBD2 (5 bases each). This CDR3 is built from 16 residues. Germline V gene lookup returns CDR1 LNHDA and CDR2 SQIVND (reference sequence). Trimming removed 1 base at V and 1 base at J, with 11 bases between.

This chain connects TRBV6-2 or TRBV6-3 to TRBJ2-2; 9 nucleotides align to TRBD1. The germline V gene encodes CDR1 MNHEY and CDR2 SVGEGT. The V and J ends lost 4 bases and 7 bases, in that order; junction bases with no gene match: 10. The CDR3 is 16 amino acids. DNA for the CDR3: TGTGCCAGCAGTTTTGAGCGGACAGGGGACTACGGGGAGCTGTTTTTT. Encoded protein: CASSFERTGDYGELFF.